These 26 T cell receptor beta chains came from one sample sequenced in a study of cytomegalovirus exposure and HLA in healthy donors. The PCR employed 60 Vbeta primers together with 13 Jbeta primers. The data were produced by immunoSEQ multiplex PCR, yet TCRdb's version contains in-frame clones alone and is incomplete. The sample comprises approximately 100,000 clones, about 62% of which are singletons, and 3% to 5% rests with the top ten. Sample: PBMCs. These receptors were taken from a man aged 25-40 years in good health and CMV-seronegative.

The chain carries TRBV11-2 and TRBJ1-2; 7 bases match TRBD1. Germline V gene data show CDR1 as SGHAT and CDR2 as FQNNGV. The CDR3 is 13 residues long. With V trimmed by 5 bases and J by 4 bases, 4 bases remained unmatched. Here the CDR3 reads CASSPGQTYGYTF. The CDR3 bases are TGTGCCAGCAGCCCGGGACAGACCTATGGCTACACCTTC.

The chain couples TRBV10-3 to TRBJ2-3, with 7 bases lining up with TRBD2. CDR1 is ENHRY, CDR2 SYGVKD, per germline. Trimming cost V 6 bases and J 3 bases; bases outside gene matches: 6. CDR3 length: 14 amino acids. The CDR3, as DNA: TGTGCCATCAGGGCGGGAGCGATAACAGATACGCAGTATTTT. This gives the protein CAIRAGAITDTQYF.

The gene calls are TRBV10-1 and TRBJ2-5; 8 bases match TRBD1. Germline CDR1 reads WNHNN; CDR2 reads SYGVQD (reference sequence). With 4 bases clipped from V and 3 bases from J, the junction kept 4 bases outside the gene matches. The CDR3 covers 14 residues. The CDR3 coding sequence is TGCGCCAGCAGTGCCACAGGGGGAGAAGAGACCCAGTACTTC. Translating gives CASSATGGEETQYF.

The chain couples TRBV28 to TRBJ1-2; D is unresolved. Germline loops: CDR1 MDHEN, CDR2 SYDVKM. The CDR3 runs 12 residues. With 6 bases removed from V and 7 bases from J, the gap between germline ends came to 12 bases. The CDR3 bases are TGTGCCAGCAGGATCGACTCCAGTGGCTACACCTTC. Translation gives CASRIDSSGYTF.

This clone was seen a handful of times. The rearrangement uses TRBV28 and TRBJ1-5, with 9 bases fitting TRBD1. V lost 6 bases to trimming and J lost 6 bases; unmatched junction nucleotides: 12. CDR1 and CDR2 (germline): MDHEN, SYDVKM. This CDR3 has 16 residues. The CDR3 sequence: CASRALATGGIQPQHF. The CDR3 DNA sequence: TGTGCCAGCAGGGCTCTAGCGACAGGGGGTATTCAGCCCCAGCATTTT.

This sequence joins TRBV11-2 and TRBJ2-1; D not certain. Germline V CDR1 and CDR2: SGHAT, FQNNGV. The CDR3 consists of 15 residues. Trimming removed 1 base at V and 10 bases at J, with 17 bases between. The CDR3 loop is CASSLVGAGGTEQFF. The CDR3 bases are TGTGCCAGCAGCTTAGTCGGTGCCGGCGGAACAGAGCAGTTCTTC.

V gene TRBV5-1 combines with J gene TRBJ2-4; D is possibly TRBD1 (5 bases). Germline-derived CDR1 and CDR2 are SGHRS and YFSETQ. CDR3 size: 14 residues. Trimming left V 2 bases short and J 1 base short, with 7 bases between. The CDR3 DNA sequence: TGCGCCAGCAGCTTTTCAGGGGCCAAAAACATTCAGTACTTC. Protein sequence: CASSFSGAKNIQYF. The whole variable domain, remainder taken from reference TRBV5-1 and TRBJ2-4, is KAGVTQTPRYLIKTRGQQVTLSCSPISGHRSVSWYQQTPGQGLQFLFEYFSETQRNKGNFPGRFSGRQFSNSRSEMNVSTLELGDSALYLCASSFSGAKNIQYFGAGTRLSVL.

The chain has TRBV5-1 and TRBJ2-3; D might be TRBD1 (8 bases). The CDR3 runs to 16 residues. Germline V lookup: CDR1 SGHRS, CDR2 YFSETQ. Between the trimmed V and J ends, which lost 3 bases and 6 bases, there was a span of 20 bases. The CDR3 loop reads CASSSNRGGELDTQYF. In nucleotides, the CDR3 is TGCGCCAGCAGCTCTAACAGGGGGGGTGAGTTGGATACGCAGTATTTT.

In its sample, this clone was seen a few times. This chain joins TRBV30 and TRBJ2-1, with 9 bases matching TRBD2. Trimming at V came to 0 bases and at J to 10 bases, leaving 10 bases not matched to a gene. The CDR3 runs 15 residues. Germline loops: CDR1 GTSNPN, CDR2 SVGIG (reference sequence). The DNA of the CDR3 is TGTGCCTGGAGTGTCGGGGTAGCGGGAGCGGGGGAGCAGTTCTTC. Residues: CAWSVGVAGAGEQFF. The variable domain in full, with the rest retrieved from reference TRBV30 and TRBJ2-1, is SQTIHQWPATLVQPVGSPLSLECTVEGTSNPNLYWYRQAAGRGLQLLFYSVGIGQISSEVPQNLSASRPQDRQFILSSKKLLLSDSGFYLCAWSVGVAGAGEQFFGPGTRLTVL.

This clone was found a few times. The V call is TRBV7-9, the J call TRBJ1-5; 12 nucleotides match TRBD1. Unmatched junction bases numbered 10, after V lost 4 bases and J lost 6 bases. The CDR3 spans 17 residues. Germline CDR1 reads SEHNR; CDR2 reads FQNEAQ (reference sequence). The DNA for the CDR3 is TGTGCCAGCAGCTCAAGGGGACAGGGGGCGGATGGTCAGCCCCAGCATTTT. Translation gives CASSSRGQGADGQPQHF.

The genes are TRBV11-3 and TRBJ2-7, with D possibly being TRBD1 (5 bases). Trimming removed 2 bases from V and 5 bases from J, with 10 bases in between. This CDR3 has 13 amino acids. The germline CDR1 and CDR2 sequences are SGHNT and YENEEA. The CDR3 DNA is TGTGCCAGCAGCTTAAGGGGTATGGACGAGCAGTACTTC. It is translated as CASSLRGMDEQYF. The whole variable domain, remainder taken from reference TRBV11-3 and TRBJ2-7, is EAGVVQSPRYKIIEKKQPVAFWCNPISGHNTLYWYLQNLGQGPELLIRYENEEAVDDSQLPKDRFSAERLKGVDSTLKIQPAELGDSAVYLCASSLRGMDEQYFGPGTRLTVT.

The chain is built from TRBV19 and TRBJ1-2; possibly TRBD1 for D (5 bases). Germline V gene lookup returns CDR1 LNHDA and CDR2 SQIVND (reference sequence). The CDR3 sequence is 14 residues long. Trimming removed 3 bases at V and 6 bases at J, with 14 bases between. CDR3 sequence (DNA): TGTGCCAGTAGTATCGGACGACAGTTCCATGGCTACACCTTC. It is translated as CASSIGRQFHGYTF. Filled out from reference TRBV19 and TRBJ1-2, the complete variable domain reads DGGITQSPKYLFRKEGQNVTLSCEQNLNHDAMYWYRQDPGQGLRLIYYSQIVNDFQKGDIAEGYSVSREKKESFPLTVTSAQKNPTAFYLCASSIGRQFHGYTFGSGTRLTVV.

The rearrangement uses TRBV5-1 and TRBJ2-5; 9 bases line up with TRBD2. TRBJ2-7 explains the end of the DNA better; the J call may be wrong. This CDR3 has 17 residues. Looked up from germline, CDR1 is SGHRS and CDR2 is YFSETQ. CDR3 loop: CASSLSGYGREGYEQYF. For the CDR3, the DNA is TGCGCCAGCAGCTTATCCGGGTACGGGCGGGAGGGCTACGAGCAGTACTTC.

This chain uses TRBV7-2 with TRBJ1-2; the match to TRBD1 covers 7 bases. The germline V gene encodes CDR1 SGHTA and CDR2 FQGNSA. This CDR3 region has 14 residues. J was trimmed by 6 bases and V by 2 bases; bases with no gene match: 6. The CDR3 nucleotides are TGTGCCAGCAGCTTACGAGACAGGGTGGATGGCTACACCTTC. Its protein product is CASSLRDRVDGYTF.

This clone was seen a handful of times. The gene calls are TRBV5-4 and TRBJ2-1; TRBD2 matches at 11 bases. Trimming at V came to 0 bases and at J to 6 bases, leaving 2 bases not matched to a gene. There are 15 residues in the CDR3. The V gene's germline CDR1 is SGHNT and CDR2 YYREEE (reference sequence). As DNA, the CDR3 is TGTGCCAGCAGCTTGGAGGGACTAGCGGCCAATGAGCAGTTCTTC. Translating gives CASSLEGLAANEQFF. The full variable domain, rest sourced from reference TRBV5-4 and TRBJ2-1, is ETGVTQSPTHLIKTRGQQVTLRCSSQSGHNTVSWYQQALGQGPQFIFQYYREEENGRGNFPPRFSGLQFPNYSSELNVNALELDDSALYLCASSLEGLAANEQFFGPGTRLTVL.

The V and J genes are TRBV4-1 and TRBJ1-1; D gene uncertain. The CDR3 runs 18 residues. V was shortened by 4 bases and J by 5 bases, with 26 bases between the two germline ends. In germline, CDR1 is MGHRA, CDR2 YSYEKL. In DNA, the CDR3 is TGCGCCAGCAGCCCTCTACGGGCCCTTCGGGGTAGCAGGACTGAAGCTTTCTTT. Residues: CASSPLRALRGSRTEAFF.

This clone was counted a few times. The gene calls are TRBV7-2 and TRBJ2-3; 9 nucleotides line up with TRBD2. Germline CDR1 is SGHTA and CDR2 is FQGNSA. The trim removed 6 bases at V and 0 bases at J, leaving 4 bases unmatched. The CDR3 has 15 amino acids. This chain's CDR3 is CASSIGLASTDTQYF. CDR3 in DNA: TGTGCCAGCAGTATCGGACTAGCGAGCACAGATACGCAGTATTTT.

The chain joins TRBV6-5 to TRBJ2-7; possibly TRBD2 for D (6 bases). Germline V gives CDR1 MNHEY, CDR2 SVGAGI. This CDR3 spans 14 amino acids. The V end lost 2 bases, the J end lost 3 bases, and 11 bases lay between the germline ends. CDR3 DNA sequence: TGTGCCAGCAGTTACGGGCCGGGGGTCTACGAGCAGTACTTC. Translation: CASSYGPGVYEQYF.

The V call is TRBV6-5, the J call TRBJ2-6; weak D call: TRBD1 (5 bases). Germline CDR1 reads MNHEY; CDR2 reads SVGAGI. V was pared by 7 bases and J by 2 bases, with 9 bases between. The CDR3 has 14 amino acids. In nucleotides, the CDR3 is TGTGCCAGCACCTGGGGCCCTGGGGCCAACGTCCTGACTTTC. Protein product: CASTWGPGANVLTF.

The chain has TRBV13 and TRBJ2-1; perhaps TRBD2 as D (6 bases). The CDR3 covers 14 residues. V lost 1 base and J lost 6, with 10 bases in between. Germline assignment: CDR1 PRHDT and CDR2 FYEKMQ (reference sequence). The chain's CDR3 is CASSLELAANEQFF. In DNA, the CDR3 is TGTGCCAGCAGCTTAGAACTAGCAGCCAATGAGCAGTTCTTC.

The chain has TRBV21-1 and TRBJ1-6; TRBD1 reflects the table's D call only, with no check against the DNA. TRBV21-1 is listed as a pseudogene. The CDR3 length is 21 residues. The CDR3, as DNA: TGTGCCAGCAGCGTCCCGAAATCCAGTCTCCAACCGGGACAGGTCCCTTCACCCCTCCACTTT. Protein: CASSVPKSSLQPGQVPSPLHF.

CDR3: CASSLDLLVGTGELFF. The DNA for the CDR3 is TGTGCCAGCAGCTTAGATCTTCTAGTTGGGACCGGGGAGCTGTTTTTT. The chain couples TRBV11-2 to TRBJ2-2; D ambiguous. The V end lost 0 bases, the J end lost 5 bases, and 13 bases lay between the germline ends. Germline V gene data show CDR1 as SGHAT and CDR2 as FQNNGV. The CDR3 loop spans 16 amino acids. Variable domain in full (rest from reference TRBV11-2 and TRBJ2-2): EAGVAQSPRYKIIEKRQSVAFWCNPISGHATLYWYQQILGQGPKLLIQFQNNGVVDDSQLPKDRFSAERLKGVDSTLKIQPAKLEDSAVYLCASSLDLLVGTGELFFGEGSRLTVL.

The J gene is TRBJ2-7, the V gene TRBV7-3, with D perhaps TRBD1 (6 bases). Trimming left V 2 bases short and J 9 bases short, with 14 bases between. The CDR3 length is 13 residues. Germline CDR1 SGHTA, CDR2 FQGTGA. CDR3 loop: CASSLETGGGQYF. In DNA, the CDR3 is TGTGCCAGCAGCTTAGAGACAGGCGGCGGGCAGTACTTC.

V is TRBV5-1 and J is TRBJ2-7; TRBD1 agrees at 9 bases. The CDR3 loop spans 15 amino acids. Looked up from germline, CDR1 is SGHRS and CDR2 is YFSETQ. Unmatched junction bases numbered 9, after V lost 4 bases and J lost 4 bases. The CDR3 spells CASSRGAQGAYEQYF. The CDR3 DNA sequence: TGCGCCAGCAGCCGAGGGGCACAGGGGGCGTACGAGCAGTACTTC.

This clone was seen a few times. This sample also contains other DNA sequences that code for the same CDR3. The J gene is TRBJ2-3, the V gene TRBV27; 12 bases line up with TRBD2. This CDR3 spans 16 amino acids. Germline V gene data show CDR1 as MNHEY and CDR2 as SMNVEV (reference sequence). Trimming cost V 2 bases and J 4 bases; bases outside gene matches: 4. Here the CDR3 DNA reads TGTGCCAGCAGTTTAACTAGCGGGAGGCTCTCAGATACGCAGTATTTT. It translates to CASSLTSGRLSDTQYF.

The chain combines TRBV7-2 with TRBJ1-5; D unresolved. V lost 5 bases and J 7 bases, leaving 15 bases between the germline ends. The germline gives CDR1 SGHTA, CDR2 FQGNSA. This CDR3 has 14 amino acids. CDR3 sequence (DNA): TGTGCCAGCAGCCCAGGTGGGGAGAGCCAGCCCCAGCATTTT. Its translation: CASSPGGESQPQHF.